This T cell receptor (beta chain) was observed in a study of blood T cell repertoires in COVID-19. In the study overall: T cells, B-cell-depleted T cells, or PBMCs provided the cDNA or gDNA that served as material.

The CDR3 has 14 amino acids. Germline CDR1 reads MDHEN; CDR2 reads SYDVKM. Trimming left V 8 bases short and J 7 bases short, with 18 bases between. This clone has a single count. TCRdb's copy holds only in-frame clones and misses some; the assay was immunoSEQ multiplex PCR. The sample consists of 95,000 to 120,000 clones, over 80% of them appearing once. The genes are TRBV28 and TRBJ1-5; D is perhaps TRBD1 (5 bases). Source material: peripheral blood. The receptor comes from a woman in her seventies with acute or convalescent COVID-19. CDR3 amino acids: CASGPSGVVQPQHF. CDR3 in DNA: TGTGCCAGCGGCCCCTCGGGGGTAGTCCAGCCCCAGCATTTT. Full variable domain (remainder filled in from reference TRBV28 and TRBJ1-5): DVKVTQSSRYLVKRTGEKVFLECVQDMDHENMFWYRQDPGLGLRLIYFSYDVKMKEKGDIPEGYSVSREKKERFSLILESASTNQTSMYLCASGPSGVVQPQHFGDGTRLSIL.